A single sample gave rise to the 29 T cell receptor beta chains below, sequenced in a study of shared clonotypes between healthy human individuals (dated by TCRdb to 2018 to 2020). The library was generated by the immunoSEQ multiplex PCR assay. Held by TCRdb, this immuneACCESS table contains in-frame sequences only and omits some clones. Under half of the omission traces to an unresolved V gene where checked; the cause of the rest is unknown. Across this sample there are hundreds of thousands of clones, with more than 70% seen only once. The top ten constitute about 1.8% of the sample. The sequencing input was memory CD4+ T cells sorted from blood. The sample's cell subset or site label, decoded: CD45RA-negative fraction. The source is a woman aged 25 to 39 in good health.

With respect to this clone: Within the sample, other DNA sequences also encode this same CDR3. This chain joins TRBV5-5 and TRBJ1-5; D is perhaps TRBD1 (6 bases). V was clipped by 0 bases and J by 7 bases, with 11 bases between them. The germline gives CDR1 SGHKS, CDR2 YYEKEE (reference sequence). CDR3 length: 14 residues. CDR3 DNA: TGTGCCAGCAGCTTGGAACAGGGAGGCCAGCCCCAGCATTTT. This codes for CASSLEQGGQPQHF.

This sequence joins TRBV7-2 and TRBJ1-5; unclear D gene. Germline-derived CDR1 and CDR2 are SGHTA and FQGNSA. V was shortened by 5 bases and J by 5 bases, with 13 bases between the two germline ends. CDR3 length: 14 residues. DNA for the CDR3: TGTGCCAGCAGCAAGAATCACGGGGATCAGCCCCAGCATTTT. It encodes CASSKNHGDQPQHF.

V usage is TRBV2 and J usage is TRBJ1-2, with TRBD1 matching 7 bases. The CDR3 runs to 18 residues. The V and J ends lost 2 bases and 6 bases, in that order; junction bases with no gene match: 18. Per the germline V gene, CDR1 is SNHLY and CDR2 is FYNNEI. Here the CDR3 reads CASSEYWTGSRKPNGYTF. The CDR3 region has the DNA TGTGCCAGCAGTGAATATTGGACAGGCTCCCGAAAACCTAATGGCTACACCTTC. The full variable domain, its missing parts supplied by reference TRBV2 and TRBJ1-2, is EPEVTQTPSHQVTQMGQEVILRCVPISNHLYFYWYRQILGQKVEFLVSFYNNEISEKSEIFDDQFSVERPDGSNFTLKIRSTKLEDSAMYFCASSEYWTGSRKPNGYTFGSGTRLTVV.

The CDR3 loop is CASSQDITTEAFF. The CDR3 coding sequence is TGTGCCAGCAGCCAGGACATCACCACTGAAGCTTTCTTT. The chain uses TRBV7-7 and TRBJ1-1; possibly TRBD1 for D (5 bases). The CDR3 totals 13 residues. Germline assignment: CDR1 SSHAT and CDR2 FNYEAQ (reference sequence). Trimming took 5 bases from V and 4 from J, leaving 11 bases between them.

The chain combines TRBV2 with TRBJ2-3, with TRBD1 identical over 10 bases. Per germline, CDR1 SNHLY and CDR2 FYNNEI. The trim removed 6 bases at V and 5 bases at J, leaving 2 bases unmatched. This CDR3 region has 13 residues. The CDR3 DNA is TGTGCCAGCAGCCGGGACAGGGGAGATACGCAGTATTTT. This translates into CASSRDRGDTQYF.

The CDR3 sequence is CASSSLAGVLKSTDTQYF. CDR3 DNA: TGTGCCAGCAGTTCACTAGCGGGAGTTTTAAAAAGCACAGATACGCAGTATTTT. The chain has TRBV28 and TRBJ2-3; TRBD2 matches at 11 bases. Trimming at V came to 4 bases and at J to 0 bases, leaving 9 bases not matched to a gene. CDR3 length equals 18 residues. Germline V gene data show CDR1 as MDHEN and CDR2 as SYDVKM.

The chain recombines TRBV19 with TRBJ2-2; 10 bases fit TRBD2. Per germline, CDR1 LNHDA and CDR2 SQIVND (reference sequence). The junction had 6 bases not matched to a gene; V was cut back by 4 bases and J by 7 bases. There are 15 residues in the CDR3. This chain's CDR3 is CASSRSSGSLGELFF. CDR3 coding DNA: TGTGCCAGTAGTAGGTCTAGCGGGAGTCTCGGGGAGCTGTTTTTT.

In nucleotides, the CDR3 is TGTGCCAGTAGTATAGACGGATACACTGAAGCTTTCTTT. Translation: CASSIDGYTEAFF. This chain uses TRBV19 with TRBJ1-1, with D uncertain. Germline CDR1 reads LNHDA; CDR2 reads SQIVND (reference sequence). Trimming shortened V by 0 bases and J by 3 bases, and 5 bases separated the two germline ends. This CDR3 has 13 residues.

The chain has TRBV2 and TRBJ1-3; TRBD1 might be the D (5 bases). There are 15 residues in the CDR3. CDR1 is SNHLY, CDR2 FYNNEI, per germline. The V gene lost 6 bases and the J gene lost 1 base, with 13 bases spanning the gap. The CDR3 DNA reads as TGTGCCAGCAGAGCCGAGACAGCATCTGGAAACACCATATATTTT. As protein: CASRAETASGNTIYF.

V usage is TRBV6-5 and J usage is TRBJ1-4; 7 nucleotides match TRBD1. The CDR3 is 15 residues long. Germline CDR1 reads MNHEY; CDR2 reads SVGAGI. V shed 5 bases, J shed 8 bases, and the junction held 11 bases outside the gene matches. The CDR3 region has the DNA TGTGCCAGCAGTCGACAGGGAAAGCTGAAGGAAAAACTGTTTTTT. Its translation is CASSRQGKLKEKLFF.

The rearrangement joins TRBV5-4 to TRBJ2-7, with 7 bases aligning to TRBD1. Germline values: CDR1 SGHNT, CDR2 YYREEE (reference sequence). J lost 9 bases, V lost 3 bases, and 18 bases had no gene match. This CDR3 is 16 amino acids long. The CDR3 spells CASSYSGGTALRGQYF. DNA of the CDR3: TGTGCCAGCAGCTATTCCGGTGGGACAGCTCTACGAGGGCAGTACTTC.

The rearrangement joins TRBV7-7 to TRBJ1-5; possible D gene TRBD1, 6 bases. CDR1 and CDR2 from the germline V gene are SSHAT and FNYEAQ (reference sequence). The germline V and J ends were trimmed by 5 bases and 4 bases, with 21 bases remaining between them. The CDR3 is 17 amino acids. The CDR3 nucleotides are TGTGCCAGCAGCCCTTCTCCCCGGGACAACGGGAATCAGCCCCAGCATTTT. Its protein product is CASSPSPRDNGNQPQHF.

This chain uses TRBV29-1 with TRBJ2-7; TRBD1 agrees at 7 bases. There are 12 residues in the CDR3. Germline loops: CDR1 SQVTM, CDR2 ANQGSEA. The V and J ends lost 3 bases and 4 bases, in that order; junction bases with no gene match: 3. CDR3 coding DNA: TGCAGCGTTGAGGTCAGGGGGTACGAGCAGTACTTC. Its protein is CSVEVRGYEQYF.

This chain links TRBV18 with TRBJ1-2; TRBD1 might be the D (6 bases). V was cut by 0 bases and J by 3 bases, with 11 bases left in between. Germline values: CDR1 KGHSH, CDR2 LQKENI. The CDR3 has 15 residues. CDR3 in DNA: TGTGCCAGCTCACCACCGACCAAGGGGGACTATGGCTACACCTTC. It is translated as CASSPPTKGDYGYTF.

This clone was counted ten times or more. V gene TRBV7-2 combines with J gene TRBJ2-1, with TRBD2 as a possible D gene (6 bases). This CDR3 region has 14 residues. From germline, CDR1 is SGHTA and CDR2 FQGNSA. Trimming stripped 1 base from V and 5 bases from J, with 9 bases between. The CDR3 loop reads CASSLGGINNEQFF. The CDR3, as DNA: TGTGCCAGCAGCTTAGGCGGGATAAACAATGAGCAGTTCTTC.

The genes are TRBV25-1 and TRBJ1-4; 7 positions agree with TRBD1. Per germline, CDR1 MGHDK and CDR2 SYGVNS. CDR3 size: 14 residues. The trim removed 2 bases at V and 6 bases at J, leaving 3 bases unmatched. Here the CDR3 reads CASSENRGYEKLFF. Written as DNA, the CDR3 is TGTGCCAGCAGTGAAAACAGGGGCTATGAAAAACTGTTTTTT.

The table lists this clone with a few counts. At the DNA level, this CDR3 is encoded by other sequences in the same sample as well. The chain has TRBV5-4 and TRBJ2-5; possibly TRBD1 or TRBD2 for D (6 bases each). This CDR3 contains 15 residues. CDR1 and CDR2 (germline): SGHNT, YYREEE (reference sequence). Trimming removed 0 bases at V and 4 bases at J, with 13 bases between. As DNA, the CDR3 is TGTGCCAGCAGCTTGGCTGGGGGGCCCGGAGAGACCCAGTACTTC. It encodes CASSLAGGPGETQYF.

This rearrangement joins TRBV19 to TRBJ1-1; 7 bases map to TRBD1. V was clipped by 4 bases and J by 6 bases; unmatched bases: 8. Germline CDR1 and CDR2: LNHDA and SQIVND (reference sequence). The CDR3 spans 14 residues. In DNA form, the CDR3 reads TGTGCCAGTAGTAAGACAGGGTCAATCCCTGAAGCTTTCTTT. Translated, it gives CASSKTGSIPEAFF.

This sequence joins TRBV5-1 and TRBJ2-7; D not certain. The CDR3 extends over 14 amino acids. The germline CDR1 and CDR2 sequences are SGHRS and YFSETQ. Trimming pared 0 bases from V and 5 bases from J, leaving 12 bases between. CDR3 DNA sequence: TGCGCCAGCAGCTTGGTGGGCGGTTCCCACGAGCAGTACTTC. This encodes CASSLVGGSHEQYF.

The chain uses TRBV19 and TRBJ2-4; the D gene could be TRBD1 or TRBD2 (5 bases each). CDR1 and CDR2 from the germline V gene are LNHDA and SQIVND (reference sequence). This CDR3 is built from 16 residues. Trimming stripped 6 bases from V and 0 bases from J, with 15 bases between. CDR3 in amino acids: CASSFQGDGAKNIQYF. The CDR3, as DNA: TGTGCCAGTAGCTTCCAGGGAGACGGAGCCAAAAACATTCAGTACTTC.

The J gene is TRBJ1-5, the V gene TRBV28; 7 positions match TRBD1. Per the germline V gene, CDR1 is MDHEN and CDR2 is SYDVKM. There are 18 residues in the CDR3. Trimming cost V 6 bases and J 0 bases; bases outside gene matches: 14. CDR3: CASRTNRDSLDSNQPQHF. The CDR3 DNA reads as TGTGCCAGCAGGACCAACCGGGACAGTCTTGATAGCAATCAGCCCCAGCATTTT.

The CDR3 nucleotides read TGTGCCAGCAGCCCCGGACTACTCGGTGAGCAGTACTTC. This gives the protein CASSPGLLGEQYF. The genes are TRBV6-5 and TRBJ2-7; the D gene is possibly TRBD2 (6 bases). Looked up from germline, CDR1 is MNHEY and CDR2 is SVGAGI. Trimming removed 6 bases from V and 7 bases from J, with 16 bases in between. CDR3 size: 13 residues.

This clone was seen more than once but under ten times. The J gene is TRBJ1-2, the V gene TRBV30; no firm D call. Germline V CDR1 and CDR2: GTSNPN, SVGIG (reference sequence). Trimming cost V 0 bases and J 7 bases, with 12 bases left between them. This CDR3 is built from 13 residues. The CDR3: CAWSVRALSGYTF. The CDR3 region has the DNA TGTGCCTGGAGTGTACGGGCCTTGAGTGGCTACACCTTC.

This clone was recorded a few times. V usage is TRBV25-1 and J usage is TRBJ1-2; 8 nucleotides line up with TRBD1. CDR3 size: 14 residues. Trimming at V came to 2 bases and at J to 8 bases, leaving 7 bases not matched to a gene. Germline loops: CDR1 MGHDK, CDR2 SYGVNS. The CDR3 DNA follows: TGTGCCAGCAGTGAACTGACAGGGGAGGACGGCTACACCTTC. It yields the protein CASSELTGEDGYTF.

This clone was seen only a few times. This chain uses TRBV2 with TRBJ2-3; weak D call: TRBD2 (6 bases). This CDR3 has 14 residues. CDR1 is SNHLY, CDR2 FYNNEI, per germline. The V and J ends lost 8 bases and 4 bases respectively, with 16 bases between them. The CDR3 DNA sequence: TGTGCCAGCGGGGGGATGTTACAGGCAGATACGCAGTATTTT. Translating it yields CASGGMLQADTQYF.

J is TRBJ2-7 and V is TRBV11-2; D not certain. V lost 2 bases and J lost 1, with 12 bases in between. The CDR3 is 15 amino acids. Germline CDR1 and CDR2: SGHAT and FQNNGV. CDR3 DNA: TGTGCCAGCAGCTTACAGGCCGCCCAGTCCTACGAGCAGTACTTC. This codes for CASSLQAAQSYEQYF.

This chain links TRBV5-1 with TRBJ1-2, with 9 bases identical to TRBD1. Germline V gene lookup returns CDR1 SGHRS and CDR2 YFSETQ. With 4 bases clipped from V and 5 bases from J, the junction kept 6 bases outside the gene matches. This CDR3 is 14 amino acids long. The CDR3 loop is CASSMDRGKYGYTF. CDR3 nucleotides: TGCGCCAGCAGCATGGACAGGGGAAAGTATGGCTACACCTTC.

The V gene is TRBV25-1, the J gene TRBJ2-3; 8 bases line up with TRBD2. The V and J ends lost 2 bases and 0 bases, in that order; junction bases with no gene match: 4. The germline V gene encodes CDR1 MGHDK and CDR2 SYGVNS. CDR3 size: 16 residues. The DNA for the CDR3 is TGTGCCAGCAGTGAAACGGCTAGCGGGAGCACAGATACGCAGTATTTT. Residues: CASSETASGSTDTQYF. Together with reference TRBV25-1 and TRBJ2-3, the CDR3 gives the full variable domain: EADIYQTPRYLVIGTGKKITLECSQTMGHDKMYWYQQDPGMELHLIHYSYGVNSTEKGDLSSESTVSRIRTEHFPLTLESARPSHTSQYLCASSETASGSTDTQYFGPGTRLTVL.

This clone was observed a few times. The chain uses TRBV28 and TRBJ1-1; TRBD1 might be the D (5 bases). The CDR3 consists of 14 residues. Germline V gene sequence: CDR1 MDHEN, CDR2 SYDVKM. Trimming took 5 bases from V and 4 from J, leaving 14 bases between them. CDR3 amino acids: CASSQTWGVTEAFF. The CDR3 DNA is TGTGCCAGCAGTCAGACATGGGGCGTCACTGAAGCTTTCTTT. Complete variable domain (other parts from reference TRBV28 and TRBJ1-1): DVKVTQSSRYLVKRTGEKVFLECVQDMDHENMFWYRQDPGLGLRLIYFSYDVKMKEKGDIPEGYSVSREKKERFSLILESASTNQTSMYLCASSQTWGVTEAFFGQGTRLTVV.